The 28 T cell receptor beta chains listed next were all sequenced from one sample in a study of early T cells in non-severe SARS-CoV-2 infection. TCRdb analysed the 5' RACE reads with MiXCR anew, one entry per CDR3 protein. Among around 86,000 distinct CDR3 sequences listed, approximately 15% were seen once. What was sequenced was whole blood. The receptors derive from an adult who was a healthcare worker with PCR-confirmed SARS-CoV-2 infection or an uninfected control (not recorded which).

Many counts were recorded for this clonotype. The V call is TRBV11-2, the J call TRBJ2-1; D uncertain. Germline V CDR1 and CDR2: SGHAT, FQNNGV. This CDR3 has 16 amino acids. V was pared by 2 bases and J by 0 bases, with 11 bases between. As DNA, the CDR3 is TGTGCCAGCAGCTTAATTGCTTTACGCTCCTACAATGAGCAGTTCTTC. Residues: CASSLIALRSYNEQFF.

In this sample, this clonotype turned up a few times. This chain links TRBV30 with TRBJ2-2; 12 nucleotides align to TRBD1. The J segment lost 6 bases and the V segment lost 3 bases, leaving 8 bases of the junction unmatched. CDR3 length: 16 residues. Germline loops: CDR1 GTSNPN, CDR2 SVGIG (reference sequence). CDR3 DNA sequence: TGTGCCTGGAGGAGGGGGACAGGGGGCAAGGCCGGGGAGCTGTTTTTT. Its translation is CAWRRGTGGKAGELFF. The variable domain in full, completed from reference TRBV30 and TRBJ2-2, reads SQTIHQWPATLVQPVGSPLSLECTVEGTSNPNLYWYRQAAGRGLQLLFYSVGIGQISSEVPQNLSASRPQDRQFILSSKKLLLSDSGFYLCAWRRGTGGKAGELFFGEGSRLTVL.

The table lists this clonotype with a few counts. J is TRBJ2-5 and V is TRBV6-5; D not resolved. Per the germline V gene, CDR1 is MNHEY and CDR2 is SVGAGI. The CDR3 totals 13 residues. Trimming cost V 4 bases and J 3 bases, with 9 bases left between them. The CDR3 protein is CASSLSNKETQYF. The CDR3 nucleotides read TGTGCCAGCAGTTTGTCCAACAAAGAGACCCAGTACTTC.

The CDR3 here is CASSNSGYRYNEQFF. In DNA form, the CDR3 reads TGTGCCAGTAGTAACTCGGGTTACAGATACAATGAGCAGTTCTTC. The chain recombines TRBV19 with TRBJ2-1; D is ambiguous. Trimming took off 4 bases at V and 4 bases at J, with 14 bases between the two ends. This CDR3 contains 15 residues. Germline V gene data show CDR1 as LNHDA and CDR2 as SQIVND (reference sequence). The full variable domain, its missing parts supplied by reference TRBV19 and TRBJ2-1, is DGGITQSPKYLFRKEGQNVTLSCEQNLNHDAMYWYRQDPGQGLRLIYYSQIVNDFQKGDIAEGYSVSREKKESFPLTVTSAQKNPTAFYLCASSNSGYRYNEQFFGPGTRLTVL.

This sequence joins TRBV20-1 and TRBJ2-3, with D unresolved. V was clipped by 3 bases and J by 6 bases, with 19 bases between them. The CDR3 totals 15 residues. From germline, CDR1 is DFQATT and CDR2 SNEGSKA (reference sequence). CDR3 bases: TGCAGTGCTAGGAGGTCGGGCTTCGGTTCCGATACGCAGTATTTT. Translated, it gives CSARRSGFGSDTQYF.

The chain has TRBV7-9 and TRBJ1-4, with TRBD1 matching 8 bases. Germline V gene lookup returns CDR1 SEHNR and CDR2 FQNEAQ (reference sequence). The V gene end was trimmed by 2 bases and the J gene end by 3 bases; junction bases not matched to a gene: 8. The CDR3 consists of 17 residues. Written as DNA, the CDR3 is TGTGCCAGCAGCTTACGCGGTCTGGACAGGGCTAATGAAAAACTGTTTTTT. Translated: CASSLRGLDRANEKLFF.

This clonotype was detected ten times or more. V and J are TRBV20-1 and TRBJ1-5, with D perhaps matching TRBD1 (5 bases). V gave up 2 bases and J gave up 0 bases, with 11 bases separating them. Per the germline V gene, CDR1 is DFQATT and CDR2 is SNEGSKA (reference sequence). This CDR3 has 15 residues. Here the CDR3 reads CSARIPGGSNQPQHF. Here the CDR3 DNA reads TGCAGTGCTAGAATCCCCGGGGGTAGCAATCAGCCCCAGCATTTT.

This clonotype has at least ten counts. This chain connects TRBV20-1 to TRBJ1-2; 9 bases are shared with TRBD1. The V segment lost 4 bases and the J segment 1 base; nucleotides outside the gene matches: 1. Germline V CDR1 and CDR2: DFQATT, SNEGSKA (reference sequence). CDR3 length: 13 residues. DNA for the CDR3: TGCAGTGCTACGGGACAGGGTAACTATGGCTACACCTTC. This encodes CSATGQGNYGYTF.

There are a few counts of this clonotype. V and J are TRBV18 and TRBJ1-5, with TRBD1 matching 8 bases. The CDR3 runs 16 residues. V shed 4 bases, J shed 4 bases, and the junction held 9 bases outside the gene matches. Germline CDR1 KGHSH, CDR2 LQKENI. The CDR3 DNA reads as TGTGCCAGCTCACAACCCAGGGGGCTTAGGAATCAGCCCCAGCATTTT. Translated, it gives CASSQPRGLRNQPQHF.

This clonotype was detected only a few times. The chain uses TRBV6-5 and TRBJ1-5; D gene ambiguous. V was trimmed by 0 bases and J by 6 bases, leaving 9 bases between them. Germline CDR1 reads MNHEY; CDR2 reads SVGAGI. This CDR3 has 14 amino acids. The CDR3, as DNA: TGTGCCAGCAGTTACTCGAGTCGTGCTCAGCCCCAGCATTTT. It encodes CASSYSSRAQPQHF.

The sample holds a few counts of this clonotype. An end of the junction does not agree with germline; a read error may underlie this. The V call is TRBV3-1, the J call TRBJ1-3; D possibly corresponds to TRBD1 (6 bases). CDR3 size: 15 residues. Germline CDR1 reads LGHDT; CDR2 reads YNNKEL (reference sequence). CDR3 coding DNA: TGTGCCAGCAGCCGACGGGACAACTCTGAAAACACCATATATTTT. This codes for CASSRRDNSENTIYF.

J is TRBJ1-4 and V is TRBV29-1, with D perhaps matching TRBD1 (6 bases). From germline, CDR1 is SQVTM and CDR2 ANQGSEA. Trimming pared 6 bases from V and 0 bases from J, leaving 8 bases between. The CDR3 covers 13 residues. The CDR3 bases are TGCAGCGTCAGGGGTTCAACTAATGAAAAACTGTTTTTT. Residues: CSVRGSTNEKLFF.

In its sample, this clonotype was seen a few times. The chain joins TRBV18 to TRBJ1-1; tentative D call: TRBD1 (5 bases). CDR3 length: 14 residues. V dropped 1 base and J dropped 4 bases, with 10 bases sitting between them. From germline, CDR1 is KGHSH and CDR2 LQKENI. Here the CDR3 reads CASSPLLQGTEAFF. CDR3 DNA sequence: TGTGCCAGCTCACCACTCCTGCAGGGCACTGAAGCTTTCTTT.

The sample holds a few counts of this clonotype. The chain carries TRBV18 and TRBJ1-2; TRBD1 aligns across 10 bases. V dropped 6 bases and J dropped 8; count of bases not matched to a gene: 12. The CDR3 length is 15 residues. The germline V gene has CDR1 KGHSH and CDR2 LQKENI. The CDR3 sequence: CASSYYRDRGVGYTF. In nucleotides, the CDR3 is TGTGCCAGCTCCTACTACCGGGACAGGGGAGTCGGCTACACCTTC.

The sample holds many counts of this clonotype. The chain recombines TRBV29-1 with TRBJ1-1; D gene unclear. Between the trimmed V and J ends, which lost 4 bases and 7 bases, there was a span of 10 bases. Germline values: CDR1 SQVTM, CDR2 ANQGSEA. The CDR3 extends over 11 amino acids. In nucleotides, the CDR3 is TGCAGCGTTGGGCGGACGAATGAAGCTTTCTTT. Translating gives CSVGRTNEAFF.

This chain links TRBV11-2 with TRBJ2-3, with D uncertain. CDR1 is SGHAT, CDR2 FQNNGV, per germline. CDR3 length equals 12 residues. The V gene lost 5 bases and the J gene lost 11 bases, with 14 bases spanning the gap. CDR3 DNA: TGTGCCAGCAGCCATGACAAGGGTCGGCAGTATTTT. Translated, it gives CASSHDKGRQYF.

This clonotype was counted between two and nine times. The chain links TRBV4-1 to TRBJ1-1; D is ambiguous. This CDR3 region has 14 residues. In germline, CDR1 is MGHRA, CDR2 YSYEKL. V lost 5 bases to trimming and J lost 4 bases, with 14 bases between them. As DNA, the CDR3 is TGCGCCAGCAGCGGCCCTCTTCGGGGCACTGAAGCTTTCTTT. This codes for CASSGPLRGTEAFF.

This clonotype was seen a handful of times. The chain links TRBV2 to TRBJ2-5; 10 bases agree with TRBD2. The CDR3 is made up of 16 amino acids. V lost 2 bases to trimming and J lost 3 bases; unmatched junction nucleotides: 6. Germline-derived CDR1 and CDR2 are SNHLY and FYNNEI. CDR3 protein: CASSEYSGGAEETQYF. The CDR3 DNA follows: TGTGCCAGCAGTGAATACAGCGGGGGGGCAGAAGAGACCCAGTACTTC.

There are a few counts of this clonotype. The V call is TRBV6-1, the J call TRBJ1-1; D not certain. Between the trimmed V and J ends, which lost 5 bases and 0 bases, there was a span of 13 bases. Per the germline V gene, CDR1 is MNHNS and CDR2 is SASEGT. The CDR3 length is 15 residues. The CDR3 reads CASSLEGTMNTEAFF. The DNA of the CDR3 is TGTGCCAGCAGTCTGGAAGGCACGATGAACACTGAAGCTTTCTTT.

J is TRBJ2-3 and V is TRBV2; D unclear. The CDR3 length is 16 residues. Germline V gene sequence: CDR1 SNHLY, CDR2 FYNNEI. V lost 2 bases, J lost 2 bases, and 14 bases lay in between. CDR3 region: CASSEYPGLFTDTQYF. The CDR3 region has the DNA TGTGCCAGCAGTGAATACCCGGGCCTTTTCACAGATACGCAGTATTTT.

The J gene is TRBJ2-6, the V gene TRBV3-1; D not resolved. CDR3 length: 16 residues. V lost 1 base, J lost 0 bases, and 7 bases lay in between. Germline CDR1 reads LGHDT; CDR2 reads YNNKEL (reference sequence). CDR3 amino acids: CASSQGQYSGANVLTF. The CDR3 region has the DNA TGTGCCAGCAGCCAAGGCCAGTACTCTGGGGCCAACGTCCTGACTTTC.

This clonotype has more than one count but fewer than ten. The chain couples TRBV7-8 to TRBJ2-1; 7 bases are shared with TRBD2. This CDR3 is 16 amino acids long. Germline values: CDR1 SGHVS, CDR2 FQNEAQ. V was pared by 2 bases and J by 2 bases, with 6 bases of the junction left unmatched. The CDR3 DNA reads TGTGCCAGCAGCTTACAGCGGGGTTGGGCCTACAATGAGCAGTTCTTC. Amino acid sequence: CASSLQRGWAYNEQFF.

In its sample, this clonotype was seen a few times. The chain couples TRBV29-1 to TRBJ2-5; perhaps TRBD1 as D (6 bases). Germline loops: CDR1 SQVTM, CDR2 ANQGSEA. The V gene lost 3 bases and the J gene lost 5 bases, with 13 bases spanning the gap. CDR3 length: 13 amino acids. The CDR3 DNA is TGCAGCGTTGACAAACAGGGACGGGAGACCCAGTACTTC. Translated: CSVDKQGRETQYF.

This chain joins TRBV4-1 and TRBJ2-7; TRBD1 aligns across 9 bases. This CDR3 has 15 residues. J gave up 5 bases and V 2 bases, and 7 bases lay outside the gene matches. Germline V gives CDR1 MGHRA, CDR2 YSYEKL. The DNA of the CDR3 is TGCGCCAGCAGCCAATTTCCGGGACAGGGCAACGAGCAGTACGTC. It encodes CASSQFPGQGNEQYV.

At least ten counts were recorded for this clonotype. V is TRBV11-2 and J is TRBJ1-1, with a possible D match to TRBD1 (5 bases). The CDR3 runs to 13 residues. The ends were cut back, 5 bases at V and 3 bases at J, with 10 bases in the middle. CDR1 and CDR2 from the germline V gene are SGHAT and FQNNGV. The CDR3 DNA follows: TGTGCCAGCAGCCCGAGACAGTACACTGAAGCTTTCTTT. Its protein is CASSPRQYTEAFF.

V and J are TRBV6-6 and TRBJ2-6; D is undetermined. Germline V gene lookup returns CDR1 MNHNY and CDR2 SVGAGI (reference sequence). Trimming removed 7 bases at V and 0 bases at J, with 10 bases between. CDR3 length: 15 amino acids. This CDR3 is CASITPGSGANVLTF. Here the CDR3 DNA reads TGTGCCAGCATCACGCCCGGCTCTGGGGCCAACGTCCTGACTTTC.

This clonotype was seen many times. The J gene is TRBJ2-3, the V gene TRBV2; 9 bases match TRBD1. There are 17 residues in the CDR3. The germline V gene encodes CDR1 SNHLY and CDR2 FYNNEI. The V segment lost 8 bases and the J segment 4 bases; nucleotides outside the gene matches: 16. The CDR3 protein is CASPKGETGGLADTQYF. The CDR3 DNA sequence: TGTGCCAGCCCTAAGGGTGAAACAGGGGGCCTCGCAGATACGCAGTATTTT. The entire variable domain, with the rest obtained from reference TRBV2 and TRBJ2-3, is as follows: EPEVTQTPSHQVTQMGQEVILRCVPISNHLYFYWYRQILGQKVEFLVSFYNNEISEKSEIFDDQFSVERPDGSNFTLKIRSTKLEDSAMYFCASPKGETGGLADTQYFGPGTRLTVL.

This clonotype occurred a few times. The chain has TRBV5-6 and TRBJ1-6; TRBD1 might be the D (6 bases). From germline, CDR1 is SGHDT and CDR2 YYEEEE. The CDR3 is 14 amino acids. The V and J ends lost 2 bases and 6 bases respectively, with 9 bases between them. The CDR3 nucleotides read TGTGCCAGCAGCTTTGCCAGGGGTAATTCACCCCTCCACTTT. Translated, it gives CASSFARGNSPLHF.